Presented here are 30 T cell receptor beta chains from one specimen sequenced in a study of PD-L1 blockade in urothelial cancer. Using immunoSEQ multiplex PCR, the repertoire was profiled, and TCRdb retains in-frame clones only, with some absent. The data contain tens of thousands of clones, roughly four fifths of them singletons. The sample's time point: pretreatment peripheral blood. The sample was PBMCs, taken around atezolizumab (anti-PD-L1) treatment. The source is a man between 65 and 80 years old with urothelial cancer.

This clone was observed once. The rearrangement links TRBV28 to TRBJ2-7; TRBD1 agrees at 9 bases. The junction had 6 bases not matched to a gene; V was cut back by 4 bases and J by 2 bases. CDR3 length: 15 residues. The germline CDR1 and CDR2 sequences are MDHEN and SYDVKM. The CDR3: CASSSAGTGTYEQYF. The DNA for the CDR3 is TGTGCCAGCAGTTCCGCCGGGACAGGGACCTACGAGCAGTACTTC.

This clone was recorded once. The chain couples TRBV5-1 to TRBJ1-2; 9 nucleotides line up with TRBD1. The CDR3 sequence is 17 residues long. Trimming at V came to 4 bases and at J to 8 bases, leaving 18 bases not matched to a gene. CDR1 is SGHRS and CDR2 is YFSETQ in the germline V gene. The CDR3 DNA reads TGCGCCAGCAGCCTTGATACCCTCGGGACAGGGTCACGGGGCTACACCTTC. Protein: CASSLDTLGTGSRGYTF.

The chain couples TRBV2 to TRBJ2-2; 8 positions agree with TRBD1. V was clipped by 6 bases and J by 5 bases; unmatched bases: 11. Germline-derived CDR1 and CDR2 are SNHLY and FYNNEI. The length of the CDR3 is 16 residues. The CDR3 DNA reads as TGTGCCAGCAGGGGTCCCGGGACAGGAAAAACCGGGGAGCTGTTTTTT. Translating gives CASRGPGTGKTGELFF. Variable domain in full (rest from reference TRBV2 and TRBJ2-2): EPEVTQTPSHQVTQMGQEVILRCVPISNHLYFYWYRQILGQKVEFLVSFYNNEISEKSEIFDDQFSVERPDGSNFTLKIRSTKLEDSAMYFCASRGPGTGKTGELFFGEGSRLTVL.

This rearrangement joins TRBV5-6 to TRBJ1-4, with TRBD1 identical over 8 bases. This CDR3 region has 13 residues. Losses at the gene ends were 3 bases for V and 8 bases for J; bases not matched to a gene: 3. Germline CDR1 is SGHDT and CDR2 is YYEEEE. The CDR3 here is CASSWTGTEKLFF. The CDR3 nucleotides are TGTGCCAGCAGCTGGACAGGGACCGAAAAACTGTTTTTT.

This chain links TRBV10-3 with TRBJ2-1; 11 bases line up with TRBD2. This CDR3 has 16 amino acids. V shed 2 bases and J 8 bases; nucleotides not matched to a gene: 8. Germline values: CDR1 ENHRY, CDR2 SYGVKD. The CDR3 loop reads CAISERASGRHDEQFF. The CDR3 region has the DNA TGTGCCATCAGTGAGAGGGCTAGCGGGAGGCACGATGAGCAGTTCTTC.

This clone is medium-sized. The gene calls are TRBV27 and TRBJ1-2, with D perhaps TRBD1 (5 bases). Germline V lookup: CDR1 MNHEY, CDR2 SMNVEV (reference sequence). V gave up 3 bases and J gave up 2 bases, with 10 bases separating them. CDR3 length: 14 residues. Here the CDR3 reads CASSFGGANYGYTF. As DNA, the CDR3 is TGTGCCAGCAGTTTCGGGGGTGCCAACTATGGCTACACCTTC.

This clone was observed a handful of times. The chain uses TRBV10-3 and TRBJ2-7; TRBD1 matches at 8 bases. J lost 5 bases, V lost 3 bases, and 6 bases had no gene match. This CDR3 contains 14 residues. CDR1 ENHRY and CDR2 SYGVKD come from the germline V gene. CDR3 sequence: CAISEGQGAHEQYF. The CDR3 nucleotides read TGTGCCATCAGTGAAGGGCAGGGGGCCCACGAGCAGTACTTC.

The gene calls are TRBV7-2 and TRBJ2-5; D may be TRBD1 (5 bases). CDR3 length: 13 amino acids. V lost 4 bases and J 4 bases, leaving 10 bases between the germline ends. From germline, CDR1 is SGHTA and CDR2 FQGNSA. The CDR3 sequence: CASSWGSLETQYF. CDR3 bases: TGTGCCAGCAGCTGGGGCAGCCTAGAGACCCAGTACTTC.

CDR3 in amino acids: CASRAALGTAGYGYTF. In DNA form, the CDR3 reads TGTGCCAGCAGGGCCGCGTTGGGTACAGCGGGCTATGGCTACACCTTC. The chain has TRBV28 and TRBJ1-2; no clear D gene. This CDR3 contains 16 residues. Germline-derived CDR1 and CDR2 are MDHEN and SYDVKM. Trimming took 6 bases from V and 4 from J, leaving 21 bases between them.

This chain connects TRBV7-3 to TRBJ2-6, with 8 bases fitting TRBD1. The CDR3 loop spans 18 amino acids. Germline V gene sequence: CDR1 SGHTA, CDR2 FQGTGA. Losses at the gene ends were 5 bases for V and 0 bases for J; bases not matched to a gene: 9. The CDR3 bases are TGTGCCAGCAGCCCGACAGGGGCCTACCTCTCTGGGGCCAACGTCCTGACTTTC. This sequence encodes CASSPTGAYLSGANVLTF.

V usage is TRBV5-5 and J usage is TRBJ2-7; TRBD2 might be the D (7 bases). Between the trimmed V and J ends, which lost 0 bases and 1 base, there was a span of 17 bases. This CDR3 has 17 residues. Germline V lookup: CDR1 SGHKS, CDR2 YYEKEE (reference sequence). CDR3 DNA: TGTGCCAGCAGCTTGGGAGGGGGGGGAGGGCCATCCTACGAGCAGTACTTC. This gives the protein CASSLGGGGGPSYEQYF.

The CDR3 spells CAISNVWQTMNTEAFF. The CDR3 DNA is TGTGCCATCAGTAACGTTTGGCAGACAATGAACACTGAAGCTTTCTTT. This rearrangement joins TRBV15 to TRBJ1-1; D gene unclear. CDR1 and CDR2 from the germline V gene are LNHNV and YYDKDF (reference sequence). There are 16 residues in the CDR3. V lost 10 bases and J lost 0, with 21 bases in between.

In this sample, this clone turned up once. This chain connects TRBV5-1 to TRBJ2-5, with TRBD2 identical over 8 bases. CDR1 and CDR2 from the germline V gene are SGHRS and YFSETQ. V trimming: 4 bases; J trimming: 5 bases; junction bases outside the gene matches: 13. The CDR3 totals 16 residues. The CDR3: CASSPGLGQWAETQYF. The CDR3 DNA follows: TGCGCCAGCAGCCCGGGACTAGGGCAATGGGCGGAGACCCAGTACTTC.

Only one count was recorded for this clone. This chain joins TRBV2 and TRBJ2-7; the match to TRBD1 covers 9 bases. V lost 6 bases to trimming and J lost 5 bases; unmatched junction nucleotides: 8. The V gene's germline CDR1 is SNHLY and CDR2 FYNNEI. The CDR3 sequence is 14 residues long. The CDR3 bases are TGTGCCAGCAGCACGGACAGGGGAAGGGACGAGCAGTACTTC. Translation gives CASSTDRGRDEQYF. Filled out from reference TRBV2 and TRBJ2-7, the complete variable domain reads EPEVTQTPSHQVTQMGQEVILRCVPISNHLYFYWYRQILGQKVEFLVSFYNNEISEKSEIFDDQFSVERPDGSNFTLKIRSTKLEDSAMYFCASSTDRGRDEQYFGPGTRLTVT.

CDR3 in amino acids: CASSPQGAHRSSPLHF. CDR3 coding DNA: TGTGCCAGTAGTCCCCAGGGGGCGCATAGAAGTTCACCCCTCCACTTT. The chain carries TRBV19 and TRBJ1-6; 8 bases map to TRBD1. Germline CDR1 LNHDA, CDR2 SQIVND (reference sequence). The V gene end was trimmed by 5 bases and the J gene end by 9 bases; junction bases not matched to a gene: 12. This CDR3 is 16 amino acids long.

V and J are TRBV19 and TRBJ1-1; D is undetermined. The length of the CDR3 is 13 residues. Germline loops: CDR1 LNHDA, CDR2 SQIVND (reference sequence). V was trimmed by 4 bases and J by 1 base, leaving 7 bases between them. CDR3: CASSNTGNTEAFF. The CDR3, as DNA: TGTGCCAGTAGTAATACCGGGAACACTGAAGCTTTCTTT.

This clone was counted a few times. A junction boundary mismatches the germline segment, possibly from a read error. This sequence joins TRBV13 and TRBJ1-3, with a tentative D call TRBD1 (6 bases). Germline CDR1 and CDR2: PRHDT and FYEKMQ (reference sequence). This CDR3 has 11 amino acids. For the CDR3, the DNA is TGTGCCAGCAGCTGGGACAAGGGTACTGGCTTT. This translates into CASSWDKGTGF.

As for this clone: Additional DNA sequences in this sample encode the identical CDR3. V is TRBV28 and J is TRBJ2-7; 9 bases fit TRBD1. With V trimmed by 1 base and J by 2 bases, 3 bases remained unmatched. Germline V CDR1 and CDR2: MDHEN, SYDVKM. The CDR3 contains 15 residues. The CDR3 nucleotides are TGTGCCAGCAGTTTATCCGGGACAGGGACCTACGAGCAGTACTTC. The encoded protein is CASSLSGTGTYEQYF.

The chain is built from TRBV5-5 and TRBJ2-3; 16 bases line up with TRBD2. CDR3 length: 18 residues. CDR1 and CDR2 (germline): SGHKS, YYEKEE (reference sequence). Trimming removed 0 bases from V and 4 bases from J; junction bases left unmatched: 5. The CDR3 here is CASSLAGTSGRGPDTQYF. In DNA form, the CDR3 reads TGTGCCAGCAGCTTGGCGGGGACTAGCGGGAGGGGCCCAGATACGCAGTATTTT.

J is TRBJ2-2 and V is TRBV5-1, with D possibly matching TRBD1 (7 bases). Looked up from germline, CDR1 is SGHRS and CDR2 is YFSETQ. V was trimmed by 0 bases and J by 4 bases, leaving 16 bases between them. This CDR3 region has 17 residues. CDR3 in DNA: TGCGCCAGCAGCTTGGCTGTAAGACAGGGAGGCACCGGGGAGCTGTTTTTT. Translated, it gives CASSLAVRQGGTGELFF.

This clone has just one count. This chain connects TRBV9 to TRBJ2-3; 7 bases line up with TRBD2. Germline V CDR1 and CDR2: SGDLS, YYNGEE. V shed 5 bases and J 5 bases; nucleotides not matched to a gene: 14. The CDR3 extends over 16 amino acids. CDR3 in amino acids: CASSIRERGGRDTQYF. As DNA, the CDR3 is TGTGCCAGCAGTATCAGGGAGCGGGGAGGTAGAGATACGCAGTATTTT.

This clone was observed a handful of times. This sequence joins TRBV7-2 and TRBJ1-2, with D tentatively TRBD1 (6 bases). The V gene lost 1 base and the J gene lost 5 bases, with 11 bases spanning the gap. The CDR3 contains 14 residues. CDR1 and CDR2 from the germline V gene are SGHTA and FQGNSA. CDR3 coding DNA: TGTGCCAGCAGCTTAGGTCGGGGGGCGTATGGCTACACCTTC. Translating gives CASSLGRGAYGYTF.

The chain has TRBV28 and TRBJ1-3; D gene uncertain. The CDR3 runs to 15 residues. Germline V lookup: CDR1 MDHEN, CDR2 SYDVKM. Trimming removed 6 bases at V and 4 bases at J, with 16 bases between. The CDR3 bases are TGTGCCAGCAGAACCATTAACAGCAAAGGAAACACCATATATTTT. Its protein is CASRTINSKGNTIYF.

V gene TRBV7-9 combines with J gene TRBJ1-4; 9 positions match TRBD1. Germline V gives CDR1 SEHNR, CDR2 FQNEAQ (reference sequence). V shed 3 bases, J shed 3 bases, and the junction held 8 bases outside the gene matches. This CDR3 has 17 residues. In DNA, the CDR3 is TGTGCCAGCAGCTTGTGGACAGGGGTTAGAGCTAATGAAAAACTGTTTTTT. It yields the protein CASSLWTGVRANEKLFF.

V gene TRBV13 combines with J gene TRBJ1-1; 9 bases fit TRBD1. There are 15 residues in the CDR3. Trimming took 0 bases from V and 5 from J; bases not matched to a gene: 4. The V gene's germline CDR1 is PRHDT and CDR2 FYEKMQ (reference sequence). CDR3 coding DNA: TGTGCCAGCAGCTTAGGACCGGGACAGGGAACTGAAGCTTTCTTT. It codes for CASSLGPGQGTEAFF.

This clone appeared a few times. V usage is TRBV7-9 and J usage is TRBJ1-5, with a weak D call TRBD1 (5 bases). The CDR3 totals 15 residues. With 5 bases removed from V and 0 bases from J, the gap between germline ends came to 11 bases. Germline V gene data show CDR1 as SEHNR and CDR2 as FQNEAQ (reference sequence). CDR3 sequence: CASSRGQYSNQPQHF. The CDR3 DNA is TGTGCCAGCAGCCGAGGACAATATAGCAATCAGCCCCAGCATTTT.

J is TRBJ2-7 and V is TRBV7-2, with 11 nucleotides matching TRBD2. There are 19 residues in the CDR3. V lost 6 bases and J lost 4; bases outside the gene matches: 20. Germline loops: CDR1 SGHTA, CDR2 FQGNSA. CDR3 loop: CASRLRALAGGSSRYEQYF. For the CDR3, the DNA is TGTGCCAGCAGGTTACGGGCCTTAGCGGGAGGGTCCTCAAGGTACGAGCAGTACTTC.

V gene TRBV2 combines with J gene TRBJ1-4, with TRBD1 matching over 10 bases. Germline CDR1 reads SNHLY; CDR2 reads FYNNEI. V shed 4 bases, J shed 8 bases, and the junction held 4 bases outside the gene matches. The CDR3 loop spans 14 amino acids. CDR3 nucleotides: TGTGCCAGCAGTGCAGACAGGGGGCGGGAAAAACTGTTTTTT. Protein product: CASSADRGREKLFF.

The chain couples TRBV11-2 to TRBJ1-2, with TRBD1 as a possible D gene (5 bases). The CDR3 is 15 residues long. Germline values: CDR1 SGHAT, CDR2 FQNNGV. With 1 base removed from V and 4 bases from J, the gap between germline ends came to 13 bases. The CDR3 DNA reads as TGTGCCAGCAGCTTAGGGCGGGGCAGGGTCTATGGCTACACCTTC. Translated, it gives CASSLGRGRVYGYTF.

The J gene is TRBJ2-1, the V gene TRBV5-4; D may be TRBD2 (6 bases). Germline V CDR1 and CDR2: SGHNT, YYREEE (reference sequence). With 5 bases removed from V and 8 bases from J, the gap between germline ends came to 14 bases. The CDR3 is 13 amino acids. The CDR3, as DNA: TGTGCCAGCAGGGCGGGACGGCAGGATGAGCAGTTCTTC. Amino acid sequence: CASRAGRQDEQFF.